This record looks at one TCR beta chain sequence and its context. No antigen is known for it. The time point denotes: week 35, safety follow-up. Every vaccination contained 300 ug of the mutant IDH1 20-mer peptide and was paired with topical imiquimod. J gave up 6 bases and V 2 bases, and 6 bases lay outside the gene matches. The CDR3 has 15 residues. Germline V CDR1 and CDR2: MNHEY, SMNVEV (reference sequence). The data were obtained in a study of a mutant IDH1 vaccine in newly diagnosed glioma. Study-wide background: The initiation of vaccination occurred 4-6 weeks after radiotherapy alone, or with temozolomide cycles. Beforehand, treatment had been radiotherapy, temozolomide, or both; the majority received both.

The protocol was immunoSEQ multiplex PCR, while the TCRdb copy is restricted to in-frame clones and leaves out a portion. The sample yields tens of thousands of clones, about three quarters seen once. Source: PBMCs, taken from a glioma patient whose treatment included an IDH1 peptide vaccine. The genes are TRBV27 and TRBJ2-7; 11 bases line up with TRBD2. The source of this sequence is a man aged 45-65 years with glioma. The CDR3 bases are TGTGCCAGCAGTTTAGTAGCGGGAGGGCCTTTCGAGCAGTACTTC. Translation gives CASSLVAGGPFEQYF.